The subject of this entry is one TCR beta chain. There are 13 residues in the CDR3. The germline V gene encodes CDR1 DFQATT and CDR2 SNEGSKA (reference sequence). The V and J ends lost 1 base and 15 bases respectively, with 16 bases between them. TCRdb reanalysed the 5' RACE reads using MiXCR and keeps one entry per CDR3 protein. The sample has tens of thousands of distinct CDR3 sequences; about 13% are singletons. The source of the sample is a study of T-cell memory formation after mild COVID-19. The clonotype was recovered from an adult woman who had mild COVID-19 (a few samples of this study predate the infection). Cell type and time point are not known. The specimen was PBMCs or a T cell subset sorted from them (not recorded which). The chain links TRBV20-1 to TRBJ1-6, with a weak D call TRBD1 (5 bases). The CDR3 DNA follows: TGCAGTGCTAGAGTCCAGGAAAGACAGCTCCTCCACTTT. This encodes CSARVQERQLLHF.